This TCR beta chain stems from a study of T cells in narcolepsy. About the study: Patients with NT1 or NT2 and healthy control donors were enrolled.

The V end lost 3 bases, the J end lost 1 base, and 9 bases lay between the germline ends. CDR3 size: 13 residues. Germline assignment: CDR1 GTSNPN and CDR2 SVGIG (reference sequence). The study's findings and limits: Reportedly, autoreactive clonotypes were serially detected in patients' blood but not controls'. Autoreactive clone sequences were missing from some blood memory CD4+ repertoires. Comparing one patient's CSF and blood CD4+ clonotypes highlighted HCRT- and TRIB2-specific autoreactive clonotypes.

Turning to this clone: Its cognate antigen is unknown.

Some clones are missing from TCRdb's copy, which holds only in-frame ones; the method was immunoSEQ multiplex PCR. The sample consists of some 30,000 clones, around 78% of them appearing once. V and J are TRBV30 and TRBJ1-1; the D is unclear. Source material: CD45RA- memory CD4+ T cells from PBMCs. This receptor was taken from a human donor with narcolepsy. The chain's CDR3 is CAWSLPKNTEAFF. Written as DNA, the CDR3 is TGTGCCTGGAGCCTGCCGAAGAACACTGAAGCTTTCTTT.